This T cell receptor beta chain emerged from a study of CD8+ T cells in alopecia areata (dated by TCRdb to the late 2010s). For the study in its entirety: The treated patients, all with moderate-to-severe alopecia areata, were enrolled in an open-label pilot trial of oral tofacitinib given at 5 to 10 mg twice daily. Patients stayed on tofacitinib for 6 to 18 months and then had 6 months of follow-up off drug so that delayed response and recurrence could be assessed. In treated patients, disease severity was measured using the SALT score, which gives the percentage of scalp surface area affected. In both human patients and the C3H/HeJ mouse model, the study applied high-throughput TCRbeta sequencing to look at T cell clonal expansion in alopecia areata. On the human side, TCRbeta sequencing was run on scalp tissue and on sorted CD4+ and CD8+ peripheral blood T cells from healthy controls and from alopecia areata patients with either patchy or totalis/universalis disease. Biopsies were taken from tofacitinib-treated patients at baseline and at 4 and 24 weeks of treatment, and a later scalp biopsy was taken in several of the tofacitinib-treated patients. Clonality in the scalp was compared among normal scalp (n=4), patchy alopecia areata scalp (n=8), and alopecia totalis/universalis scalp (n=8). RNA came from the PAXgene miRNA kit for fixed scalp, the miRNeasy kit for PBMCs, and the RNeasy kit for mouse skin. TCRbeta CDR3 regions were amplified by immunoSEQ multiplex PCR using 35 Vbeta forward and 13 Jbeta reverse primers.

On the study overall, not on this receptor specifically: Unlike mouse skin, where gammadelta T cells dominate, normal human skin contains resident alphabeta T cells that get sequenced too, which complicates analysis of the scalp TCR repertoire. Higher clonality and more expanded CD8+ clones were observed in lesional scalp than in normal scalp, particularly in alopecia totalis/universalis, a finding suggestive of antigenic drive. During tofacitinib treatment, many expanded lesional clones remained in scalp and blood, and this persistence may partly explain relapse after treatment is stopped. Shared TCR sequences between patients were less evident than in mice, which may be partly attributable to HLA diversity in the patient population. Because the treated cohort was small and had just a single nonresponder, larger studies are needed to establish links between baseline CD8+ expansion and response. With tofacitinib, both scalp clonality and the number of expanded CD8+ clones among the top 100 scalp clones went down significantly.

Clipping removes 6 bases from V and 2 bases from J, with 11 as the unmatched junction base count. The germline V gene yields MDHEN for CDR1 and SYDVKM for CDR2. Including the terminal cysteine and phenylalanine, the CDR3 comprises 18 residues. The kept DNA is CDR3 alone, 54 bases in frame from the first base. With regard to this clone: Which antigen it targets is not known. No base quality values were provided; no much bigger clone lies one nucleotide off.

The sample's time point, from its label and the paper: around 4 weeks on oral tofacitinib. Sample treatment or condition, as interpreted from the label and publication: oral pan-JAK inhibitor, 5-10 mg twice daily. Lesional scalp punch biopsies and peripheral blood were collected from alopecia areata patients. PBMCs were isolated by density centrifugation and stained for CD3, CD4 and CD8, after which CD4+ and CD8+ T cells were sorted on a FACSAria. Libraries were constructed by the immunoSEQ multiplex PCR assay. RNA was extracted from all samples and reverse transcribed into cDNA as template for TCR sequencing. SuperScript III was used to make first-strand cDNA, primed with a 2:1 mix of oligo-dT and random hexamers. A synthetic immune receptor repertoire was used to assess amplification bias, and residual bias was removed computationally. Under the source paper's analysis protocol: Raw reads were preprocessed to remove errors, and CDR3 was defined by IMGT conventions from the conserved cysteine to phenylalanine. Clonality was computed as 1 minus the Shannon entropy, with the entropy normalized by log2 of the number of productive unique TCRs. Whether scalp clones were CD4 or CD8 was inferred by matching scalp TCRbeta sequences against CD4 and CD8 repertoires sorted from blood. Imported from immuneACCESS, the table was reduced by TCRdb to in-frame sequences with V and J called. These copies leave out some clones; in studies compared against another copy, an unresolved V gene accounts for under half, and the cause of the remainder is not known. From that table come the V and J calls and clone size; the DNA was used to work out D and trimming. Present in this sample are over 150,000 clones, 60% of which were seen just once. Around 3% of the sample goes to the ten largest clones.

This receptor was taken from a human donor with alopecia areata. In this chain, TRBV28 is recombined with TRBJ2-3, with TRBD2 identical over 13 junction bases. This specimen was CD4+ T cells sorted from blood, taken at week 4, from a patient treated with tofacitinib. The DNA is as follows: TGTGCCAGCAGCCCCGGACTAGCGGGGGCGCATTCCACAGATACGCAGTATTTT. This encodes CASSPGLAGAHSTDTQYF.